This T cell receptor (beta chain) was captured by sequencing in a study of cytomegalovirus exposure and HLA in healthy donors. CDR1 and CDR2 (germline): MNHEY, SVGAGI. Unmatched junction bases numbered 10, after V lost 1 base and J lost 14 bases. The CDR3 sequence is 14 residues long. PCR primers comprised 60 Vbeta and 13 Jbeta primers. The protocol was immunoSEQ multiplex PCR, while the TCRdb copy is restricted to in-frame clones and leaves out a portion. The sample consists of around 150,000 clones, 70% to 80% of them appearing once. This receptor was taken from a human donor in good health. Sequencing was carried out using PBMCs. The rearrangement links TRBV6-5 to TRBJ2-4, with 8 bases fitting TRBD2. CDR3 residues: CASSYFGGSGGEYF. The CDR3 region has the DNA TGTGCCAGCAGTTACTTTGGGGGAAGCGGGGGAGAGTACTTC.